One and the same sample provided the 18 T cell receptor beta chains below, sequenced in a study of cytomegalovirus exposure and HLA in healthy donors. TCRdb's table, derived via immunoSEQ multiplex PCR, lists solely in-frame clones and lacks some. This table has 150,000 to 200,000 clones, around 85% appearing once. Input material: PBMCs. These TCRs come from a woman in her twenties or thirties in good health and CMV-seronegative.

The J gene is TRBJ2-1, the V gene TRBV5-1; 15 nucleotides agree with TRBD2. Germline assignment: CDR1 SGHRS and CDR2 YFSETQ. This CDR3 is built from 15 residues. Trimming cost V 4 bases and J 8 bases; bases outside gene matches: 4. The CDR3 spells CASSAGLAGGYEQFF. The CDR3 DNA follows: TGCGCCAGCAGCGCGGGACTAGCGGGAGGATATGAGCAGTTCTTC.

Details on this clone: The same CDR3 arises from other DNA sequences in this sample as well. J is TRBJ2-7 and V is TRBV9; TRBD2 agrees at 13 bases. Germline assignment: CDR1 SGDLS and CDR2 YYNGEE. The CDR3 is 14 amino acids. V gave up 3 bases and J gave up 4 bases; unmatched junction bases: 1. The CDR3, as DNA: TGTGCCAGCAGCGCGGGACTAGCGGGGTACGAGCAGTACTTC. This translates into CASSAGLAGYEQYF. The full variable domain, rest sourced from reference TRBV9 and TRBJ2-7, is DSGVTQTPKHLITATGQRVTLRCSPRSGDLSVYWYQQSLDQGLQFLIQYYNGEERAKGNILERFSAQQFPDLHSELNLSSLELGDSALYFCASSAGLAGYEQYFGPGTRLTVT.

V gene TRBV4-1 combines with J gene TRBJ2-1; 9 nucleotides agree with TRBD2. CDR1 and CDR2 from the germline V gene are MGHRA and YSYEKL. CDR3 size: 13 residues. With V trimmed by 0 bases and J by 14 bases, 5 bases remained unmatched. CDR3 region: CASSQDQGGGEFF. The CDR3 DNA reads as TGCGCCAGCAGCCAAGATCAGGGCGGGGGGGAGTTCTTC.

This clone occurred a few times. J is TRBJ1-4 and V is TRBV11-2; a possible D gene is TRBD1 (6 bases). The germline V and J ends were trimmed by 1 base and 8 bases, with 8 bases remaining between them. Germline loops: CDR1 SGHAT, CDR2 FQNNGV. The CDR3 contains 13 residues. CDR3 DNA sequence: TGTGCCAGCAGCTTAGGCAGGGGCGAAAAACTGTTTTTT. Encoded protein: CASSLGRGEKLFF.

The gene calls are TRBV2 and TRBJ2-5; the match to TRBD2 covers 7 bases. The V segment lost 8 bases and the J segment 2 bases; nucleotides outside the gene matches: 17. Germline CDR1 SNHLY, CDR2 FYNNEI. The CDR3 spans 17 residues. The CDR3, as DNA: TGTGCCAGCGGTTGGGTAAAACTAGCGCCCCATCAAGAGACCCAGTACTTC. Translating gives CASGWVKLAPHQETQYF.

This chain connects TRBV5-1 to TRBJ2-3; 8 bases match TRBD1. CDR1 and CDR2 from the germline V gene are SGHRS and YFSETQ. V was pared by 4 bases and J by 4 bases, with 8 bases of the junction left unmatched. The CDR3 loop spans 15 amino acids. CDR3 bases: TGCGCCAGCAGCGAAACAGGGGGTCCCCCAGATACGCAGTATTTT. Translating it yields CASSETGGPPDTQYF.

This rearrangement joins TRBV11-1 to TRBJ2-1, with TRBD2 identical over 7 bases. Germline values: CDR1 SGHAT, CDR2 FQDESV (reference sequence). This CDR3 comprises 14 residues. V lost 1 base, J lost 9 bases, and 6 bases stayed unmatched. CDR3 sequence reads: CASSLGRGSTEQFF. Written as DNA, the CDR3 is TGTGCCAGCAGCTTAGGGCGGGGGAGCACTGAGCAGTTCTTC.

This chain joins TRBV29-1 and TRBJ2-2; D remains ambiguous. There are 14 residues in the CDR3. V was clipped by 4 bases and J by 6 bases, with 15 bases between them. The germline gives CDR1 SQVTM, CDR2 ANQGSEA. CDR3 DNA: TGCAGCGTTGGGGTTTCACCGGGCGCCGGGGAGCTGTTTTTT. The encoded protein is CSVGVSPGAGELFF.

The rearrangement joins TRBV14 to TRBJ2-7, with D unclear. Between the trimmed V and J ends, which lost 1 base and 5 bases, there was a span of 6 bases. Looked up from germline, CDR1 is SGHDN and CDR2 is FVKESK. The CDR3 contains 12 residues. The DNA of the CDR3 is TGTGCCAGCAGCCAAGTGGCAAACGAGCAGTACTTC. Translating it yields CASSQVANEQYF.

This chain uses TRBV28 with TRBJ1-5, with 9 bases lining up with TRBD1. The CDR3 is made up of 16 amino acids. The germline V gene encodes CDR1 MDHEN and CDR2 SYDVKM. The ends lost 11 bases at V and 0 bases at J; junction bases unmatched: 11. CDR3 in DNA: TGTGCCGGCGCTGGACAGGGGAACTATAGCAATCAGCCCCAGCATTTT. Amino acid sequence: CAGAGQGNYSNQPQHF.

The rearrangement uses TRBV7-9 and TRBJ2-7; TRBD2 might be the D (6 bases). The germline V and J ends were trimmed by 4 bases and 2 bases, with 15 bases remaining between them. The CDR3 has 15 amino acids. CDR1 is SEHNR and CDR2 is FQNEAQ in the germline V gene (reference sequence). CDR3 in DNA: TGTGCCAGCAGCTCTCCGGAGGGGCCACCCTACGAGCAGTACTTC. It yields the protein CASSSPEGPPYEQYF.

The V call is TRBV7-3, the J call TRBJ2-7; 13 bases agree with TRBD2. V trimming: 1 base; J trimming: 0 bases; junction bases outside the gene matches: 6. The length of the CDR3 is 18 residues. The germline V gene encodes CDR1 SGHTA and CDR2 FQGTGA. CDR3 residues: CASSLRSTSGGTSYEQYF. The DNA of the CDR3 is TGTGCCAGCAGCTTAAGGTCGACTAGCGGGGGGACCTCCTACGAGCAGTACTTC. The variable domain in full, completed from reference TRBV7-3 and TRBJ2-7, reads GAGVSQTPSNKVTEKGKYVELRCDPISGHTALYWYRQSLGQGPEFLIYFQGTGAADDSGLPNDRFFAVRPEGSVSTLKIQRTERGDSAVYLCASSLRSTSGGTSYEQYFGPGTRLTVT.

As DNA, the CDR3 is TGTGCCAGCAGTAGACAGGGGACGAACACCGGGGAGCTGTTTTTT. Protein sequence: CASSRQGTNTGELFF. The V call is TRBV6-6, the J call TRBJ2-2, with 8 nucleotides matching TRBD1. CDR3 length equals 15 residues. V gave up 5 bases and J gave up 0 bases; unmatched junction bases: 2. Germline lookup yields CDR1 MNHNY and CDR2 SVGAGI (reference sequence).

This clone turned up a few times. V gene TRBV5-4 combines with J gene TRBJ1-2; weak D call: TRBD1 (6 bases). Germline CDR1 and CDR2: SGHNT and YYREEE (reference sequence). With 1 base removed from V and 4 bases from J, the gap between germline ends came to 8 bases. CDR3 length: 13 amino acids. CDR3 residues: CASSLRGAYGYTF. The CDR3 nucleotides read TGTGCCAGCAGCTTGCGGGGGGCCTATGGCTACACCTTC.

This chain joins TRBV9 and TRBJ2-5; perhaps TRBD2 as D (5 bases). There are 13 residues in the CDR3. The germline gives CDR1 SGDLS, CDR2 YYNGEE. Trimming left V 4 bases short and J 1 base short, with 8 bases between. CDR3 sequence: CASSLGSQETQYF. As DNA, the CDR3 is TGTGCCAGCAGCCTTGGGAGCCAAGAGACCCAGTACTTC.

The genes are TRBV7-9 and TRBJ1-1; 8 bases align to TRBD1. Trimming cost V 5 bases and J 3 bases; bases outside gene matches: 8. The CDR3 consists of 15 residues. In germline, CDR1 is SEHNR, CDR2 FQNEAQ (reference sequence). CDR3 sequence: CASSQPRGLDTEAFF. As DNA, the CDR3 is TGTGCCAGCAGCCAGCCCAGGGGGCTGGACACTGAAGCTTTCTTT.

This clone showed up just once. J is TRBJ2-3 and V is TRBV6-6; D is possibly TRBD2 (6 bases). The CDR3 has 16 residues. The germline V gene encodes CDR1 MNHNY and CDR2 SVGAGI (reference sequence). The V end lost 6 bases, the J end lost 0 bases, and 16 bases lay between the germline ends. In DNA, the CDR3 is TGTGCCAGCAGGGTGAATGCGGGACCTAGCACAGATACGCAGTATTTT. Its translation is CASRVNAGPSTDTQYF.

This clone appeared once. The chain couples TRBV19 to TRBJ1-5, with a weak D call TRBD1 (6 bases). Trimming took 6 bases from V and 0 from J, leaving 12 bases between them. CDR1 and CDR2 (germline): LNHDA, SQIVND (reference sequence). CDR3 size: 15 residues. The CDR3 protein is CASRVQGLSNQPQHF. The DNA of the CDR3 is TGTGCCAGTAGGGTCCAGGGGCTTAGCAATCAGCCCCAGCATTTT.